This T cell receptor beta chain was obtained from a study of T cells in tumors after PD-1 blockade. Study-level information: Each patient got pembrolizumab 200 mg every 3 weeks or cemiplimab 350 mg every 2 weeks. Some patients also took daily vismodegib 150 mg during anti-PD-1 treatment. General study points: Peripheral recruitment is suggested, as some novel exhausted tumor clones were in pre-treatment blood.

Notes on this clone: Its antigen remains unidentified.

Assay used: immunoSEQ multiplex PCR; TCRdb lists only in-frame clones, some missing. The sample contains around 34,000 clones, 73% of which appear only once. The CDR3 runs 13 residues. In germline, CDR1 is SGHVS, CDR2 FQNEAQ. The junction had 8 bases not matched to a gene; V was cut back by 3 bases and J by 11 bases. This chain uses TRBV7-8 with TRBJ2-3; 7 positions agree with TRBD1. The receptor comes from a human donor with basal cell carcinoma. Material: PBMCs, obtained after anti-PD-1 treatment. For the CDR3, the DNA is TGTGCCAGCAGCTTGGGCCCGGGACAGAGGCAGTATTTT. Translated, it gives CASSLGPGQRQYF.